A single T cell receptor (beta chain) is shown here with its context. The antigen remains unidentified. Sequencing targeted expressed TCRB transcripts, as all isolated RNA had been reverse transcribed. TCRdb keeps only in-frame clones here, not all; method: immunoSEQ multiplex PCR. The sample lists roughly 340,000 clones, around an eighth seen once, with roughly 0.015% in the top ten. Between the trimmed V and J ends, which lost 4 bases and 10 bases, there was a span of 20 bases. This CDR3 is 15 amino acids long. Germline values: CDR1 SGHTA, CDR2 FQGNSA. This sample is drawn from a study of beta chain features in type 1 diabetes. Study-wide background: Age and gender were similar between patients and healthy donors, as were cell yields.

Study-level results: For Type 1 diabetes patients, all four CD4+ subsets carried TCRB CDR3s that were moderately but significantly shorter.

What was sequenced was naive CD4+ T cells from blood. The receptor was derived from a woman aged 18 to 35 with type 1 diabetes. The chain links TRBV7-2 to TRBJ2-1; tentative D call: TRBD2 (5 bases). CDR3 sequence reads: CASSSLGRLTGEQFF. CDR3 sequence (DNA): TGTGCCAGCAGCTCCTTAGGGAGACTAACGGGCGAGCAGTTCTTC.